The 30 T cell receptor beta chains below all came from one sample that was sequenced in a study of early stage breast cancer tumors. Sequencing used immunoSEQ multiplex PCR; TCRdb keeps in-frame clones, though not all of them. The table has about 28,000 clones, under 60% seen once; the top ten hold more than 8%. Sequenced material: breast tumor tissue. The receptor source for this set is a person in their fifties with breast cancer.

J is TRBJ1-2 and V is TRBV5-1, with D uncertain. Looked up from germline, CDR1 is SGHRS and CDR2 is YFSETQ. V dropped 4 bases and J dropped 0 bases, with 16 bases sitting between them. The CDR3 extends over 16 amino acids. For the CDR3, the DNA is TGCGCCAGCAGCCACCAGGACTTCTCAGCTAACTATGGCTACACCTTC. The encoded protein is CASSHQDFSANYGYTF. The whole variable domain, filled in from reference TRBV5-1 and TRBJ1-2, reads KAGVTQTPRYLIKTRGQQVTLSCSPISGHRSVSWYQQTPGQGLQFLFEYFSETQRNKGNFPGRFSGRQFSNSRSEMNVSTLELGDSALYLCASSHQDFSANYGYTFGSGTRLTVV.

The rearrangement links TRBV28 to TRBJ2-1; D call uncertain. There are 16 residues in the CDR3. Trimming removed 6 bases at V and 4 bases at J, with 19 bases between. The germline gives CDR1 MDHEN, CDR2 SYDVKM. CDR3 nucleotide sequence: TGTGCCAGCAGCAACGAGATCCGTCTTGGGTACAATGAGCAGTTCTTC. Protein product: CASSNEIRLGYNEQFF. The entire variable domain, with the rest obtained from reference TRBV28 and TRBJ2-1, is as follows: DVKVTQSSRYLVKRTGEKVFLECVQDMDHENMFWYRQDPGLGLRLIYFSYDVKMKEKGDIPEGYSVSREKKERFSLILESASTNQTSMYLCASSNEIRLGYNEQFFGPGTRLTVL.

The chain is built from TRBV13 and TRBJ2-1; weak D call: TRBD2 (6 bases). The CDR3 is 16 amino acids. From germline, CDR1 is PRHDT and CDR2 FYEKMQ (reference sequence). The V gene lost 5 bases and the J gene lost 0 bases, with 14 bases spanning the gap. CDR3 residues: CASSPLRGSSYNEQFF. The CDR3 nucleotides read TGTGCCAGCAGCCCCCTCCGGGGGAGCTCCTACAATGAGCAGTTCTTC.

This clone was detected a few times. This chain joins TRBV6-5 and TRBJ2-5; 12 bases line up with TRBD2. This CDR3 is 16 amino acids long. J lost 3 bases, V lost 4 bases, and 6 bases had no gene match. Germline CDR1 MNHEY, CDR2 SVGAGI. The CDR3 region has the DNA TGTGCCAGCAGTTCCTCTAGACTAGCGGGAGAAGAGACCCAGTACTTC. Protein product: CASSSSRLAGEETQYF.

The chain employs TRBV27 and TRBJ1-5; D not certain. The V end lost 6 bases, the J end lost 1 base, and 19 bases lay between the germline ends. Germline assignment: CDR1 MNHEY and CDR2 SMNVEV (reference sequence). This CDR3 is 17 amino acids long. CDR3 loop: CASRSRAGLESNQPQHF. In DNA, the CDR3 is TGTGCCAGCAGGTCGCGGGCTGGTTTGGAAAGCAATCAGCCCCAGCATTTT.

V and J are TRBV21-1 and TRBJ1-2; the table's D call, TRBD1, was not checked against the DNA. TRBV21-1 counts as a pseudogene. CDR3 length: 16 amino acids. The CDR3 spells CASSNGGQSIFHGYTF. The CDR3 DNA reads TGTGCCAGCAGCAACGGAGGACAGTCGATTTTTCATGGCTACACCTTC.

A single count supports this clone. V usage is TRBV19 and J usage is TRBJ1-1; 8 bases align to TRBD1. Germline CDR1 reads LNHDA; CDR2 reads SQIVND (reference sequence). Unmatched junction bases numbered 7, after V lost 5 bases and J lost 5 bases. The CDR3 totals 14 residues. CDR3 loop: CASSQQGGRTEAFF. The CDR3 DNA reads as TGTGCCAGTAGTCAACAGGGGGGAAGGACTGAAGCTTTCTTT. Complete variable domain (other parts from reference TRBV19 and TRBJ1-1): DGGITQSPKYLFRKEGQNVTLSCEQNLNHDAMYWYRQDPGQGLRLIYYSQIVNDFQKGDIAEGYSVSREKKESFPLTVTSAQKNPTAFYLCASSQQGGRTEAFFGQGTRLTVV.

This chain uses TRBV6-6 with TRBJ2-7; 7 bases are a match to TRBD2. Trimming cost V 6 bases and J 0 bases; bases outside gene matches: 5. CDR1 is MNHNY, CDR2 SVGAGI, per germline (reference sequence). The CDR3 runs to 14 residues. In nucleotides, the CDR3 is TGTGCCAGCAGCCCAGCGGGGAGCTCCTACGAGCAGTACTTC. It is translated as CASSPAGSSYEQYF.

This clone was detected only a few times. The chain employs TRBV4-2 and TRBJ2-1; a weak D match, TRBD2 (5 bases). V lost 1 base, J lost 10 bases, and 14 bases lay in between. The CDR3 runs to 14 residues. Germline CDR1 is LGHNA and CDR2 is YNFKEQ. This CDR3 is CASSQAGSLGEQFF. The CDR3, as DNA: TGTGCCAGCAGCCAAGCGGGGAGTCTTGGCGAGCAGTTCTTC.

V and J are TRBV6-5 and TRBJ1-1; D gene unclear. Germline CDR1 is MNHEY and CDR2 is SVGAGI. The CDR3 is made up of 10 amino acids. V was cut by 8 bases and J by 5 bases, with 6 bases left in between. The DNA of the CDR3 is TGTGCCAGCGGGAGGACTGAAGCTTTCTTT. Translation: CASGRTEAFF.

The chain carries TRBV5-6 and TRBJ1-1; 7 bases map to TRBD1. The CDR3 extends over 15 amino acids. CDR1 and CDR2 from the germline V gene are SGHDT and YYEEEE. V shed 3 bases and J 0 bases; nucleotides not matched to a gene: 5. This CDR3 reads CASSSRGQLNTEAFF. The CDR3 DNA follows: TGTGCCAGCAGCTCTCGGGGACAGCTGAACACTGAAGCTTTCTTT.

The chain links TRBV9 to TRBJ2-7; 9 bases align to TRBD2. The CDR3 is 15 residues long. Germline-derived CDR1 and CDR2 are SGDLS and YYNGEE. The junction had 10 bases not matched to a gene; V was cut back by 0 bases and J by 9 bases. CDR3 nucleotide sequence: TGTGCCAGCAGCGTAGGGCGGGAGGGCCAAGGTGTGCAGTACTTC. Protein product: CASSVGREGQGVQYF.

The chain recombines TRBV4-3 with TRBJ2-5, with 8 bases aligning to TRBD2. V shed 0 bases and J 5 bases; nucleotides not matched to a gene: 2. CDR1 and CDR2 from the germline V gene are LGHNA and YSLEER. The CDR3 has 14 residues. CDR3 region: CASSQDSGGETQYF. CDR3 in DNA: TGCGCCAGCAGCCAAGATTCGGGAGGGGAGACCCAGTACTTC.

The V gene is TRBV5-1, the J gene TRBJ1-2; D is uncertain. V was clipped by 0 bases and J by 0 bases, with 9 bases between them. The germline gives CDR1 SGHRS, CDR2 YFSETQ. The CDR3 is 15 amino acids. CDR3 loop: CASSLGQSANYGYTF. The CDR3 DNA reads as TGCGCCAGCAGCTTGGGGCAGTCAGCTAACTATGGCTACACCTTC.

The genes are TRBV2 and TRBJ2-7; TRBD2 matches at 7 bases. The CDR3 runs 12 residues. Germline V gene data show CDR1 as SNHLY and CDR2 as FYNNEI. Losses at the gene ends were 6 bases for V and 6 bases for J; bases not matched to a gene: 5. The CDR3, as DNA: TGTGCCAGCAGGGGGGAGGGAGGCGAGCAGTACTTC. The encoded protein is CASRGEGGEQYF.

This clone came up once. The V gene is TRBV28, the J gene TRBJ1-1; TRBD1 is a possible D gene (6 bases). Trimming stripped 5 bases from V and 0 bases from J, with 10 bases between. This CDR3 is built from 14 residues. The germline CDR1 and CDR2 sequences are MDHEN and SYDVKM. As DNA, the CDR3 is TGTGCCAGCAGTATCGGGACATTGAACACTGAAGCTTTCTTT. Protein product: CASSIGTLNTEAFF.

V is TRBV2 and J is TRBJ1-4; tentative D call: TRBD1 (6 bases). The CDR3 is 16 amino acids. V was cut by 7 bases and J by 7 bases, with 22 bases left in between. CDR1 SNHLY and CDR2 FYNNEI come from the germline V gene. CDR3 sequence (DNA): TGTGCCAGCACTGGACAGACATTTGGCAGGAGTGAAAAACTGTTTTTT. Translated: CASTGQTFGRSEKLFF.

Note on this clone: Other nucleotide sequences in the sample specify the same CDR3. This chain uses TRBV5-1 with TRBJ2-2; D call uncertain. Germline V gene data show CDR1 as SGHRS and CDR2 as YFSETQ. Trimming shortened V by 4 bases and J by 1 base, and 2 bases separated the two germline ends. The CDR3 has 12 amino acids. CDR3 residues: CASSLNTGELFF. The CDR3 coding sequence is TGCGCCAGCAGCCTGAACACCGGGGAGCTGTTTTTT.

J is TRBJ2-1 and V is TRBV7-6, with 11 positions matching TRBD2. V lost 4 bases, J lost 9 bases, and 11 bases stayed unmatched. The CDR3 extends over 16 amino acids. The germline V gene encodes CDR1 SGHVS and CDR2 FNYEAQ. The CDR3 sequence: CASSSRTSGLGVEQFF. Here the CDR3 DNA reads TGTGCCAGCAGCTCCCGGACTAGCGGGTTGGGGGTTGAGCAGTTCTTC.

This clone has a handful of counts. The chain recombines TRBV19 with TRBJ1-2; perhaps TRBD1 as D (6 bases). Germline CDR1 LNHDA, CDR2 SQIVND (reference sequence). V dropped 10 bases and J dropped 2 bases, with 17 bases sitting between them. The CDR3 loop spans 14 amino acids. CDR3 sequence: CATSQGRRNYGYTF. The CDR3 DNA reads as TGTGCCACCTCGCAGGGGAGAAGGAACTATGGCTACACCTTC.

This clone was counted only a few times. This chain joins TRBV7-8 and TRBJ2-4, with D possibly TRBD1 on 5 matching bases. V was trimmed by 2 bases and J by 0 bases, leaving 14 bases between them. This CDR3 comprises 17 residues. Looked up from germline, CDR1 is SGHVS and CDR2 is FQNEAQ. CDR3 loop: CASSLYRTSLAKNIQYF. The CDR3 DNA sequence: TGTGCCAGCAGCTTATACAGGACCTCACTAGCCAAAAACATTCAGTACTTC.

In its sample, this clone is medium-sized (0.01 to 0.1%). Its ends do not fully match the called genes, so a read error is possible. The rearrangement links TRBV7-8 to TRBJ2-7, with TRBD2 identical over 9 bases. The CDR3 consists of 14 residues. Germline-derived CDR1 and CDR2 are SGHVS and FQNEAQ. CDR3 protein: CASSLAGPVYEQYF. CDR3 nucleotide sequence: TGTGCCAGCAGCCTAGCGGGGCCCGTCTACGAGCAGTACTTC. The full variable domain, its missing parts supplied by reference TRBV7-8 and TRBJ2-7, is GAGVSQSPRYKVAKRGQDVALRCDPISGHVSLFWYQQALGQGPEFLTYFQNEAQLDKSGLPSDRFFAERPEGSVSTLKIQRTQQEDSAVYLCASSLAGPVYEQYFGPGTRLTVT.

The gene calls are TRBV4-1 and TRBJ2-1; 9 bases map to TRBD2. CDR1 is MGHRA, CDR2 YSYEKL, per germline. The V gene end was trimmed by 0 bases and the J gene end by 2 bases; junction bases not matched to a gene: 2. This CDR3 is 16 amino acids long. CDR3 sequence reads: CASSQEGTSPYNEQFF. In nucleotides, the CDR3 is TGCGCCAGCAGCCAAGAGGGGACTAGCCCCTACAATGAGCAGTTCTTC.

V and J are TRBV18 and TRBJ1-1; 10 bases match TRBD1. The junction had 5 bases not matched to a gene; V was cut back by 3 bases and J by 4 bases. This CDR3 has 15 amino acids. CDR1 is KGHSH and CDR2 is LQKENI in the germline V gene. CDR3: CASSPGTGVSTEAFF. CDR3 DNA sequence: TGTGCCAGCTCACCCGGGACAGGGGTAAGCACTGAAGCTTTCTTT.

This clone was found a few times. The chain carries TRBV7-3 and TRBJ2-1; 13 nucleotides agree with TRBD2. The CDR3 is 16 residues long. J lost 5 bases, V lost 2 bases, and 3 bases had no gene match. In germline, CDR1 is SGHTA, CDR2 FQGTGA. The CDR3 sequence is CASSLAGLAGHNEQFF. The CDR3 nucleotides are TGTGCCAGCAGCTTAGCGGGACTAGCGGGGCACAATGAGCAGTTCTTC. The complete variable domain, with remaining parts taken from reference TRBV7-3 and TRBJ2-1, reads GAGVSQTPSNKVTEKGKYVELRCDPISGHTALYWYRQSLGQGPEFLIYFQGTGAADDSGLPNDRFFAVRPEGSVSTLKIQRTERGDSAVYLCASSLAGLAGHNEQFFGPGTRLTVL.

The chain carries TRBV4-2 and TRBJ2-4, with TRBD2 as a possible D gene (6 bases). Germline CDR1 is LGHNA and CDR2 is YNFKEQ. V was clipped by 4 bases and J by 1 base, with 23 bases between them. The CDR3 has 19 residues. CDR3 amino acids: CASSLRLGWMGRAKNIQYF. The CDR3 coding sequence is TGTGCCAGCAGCCTCCGACTAGGGTGGATGGGGCGGGCCAAAAACATTCAGTACTTC.

This clone showed up just once. V is TRBV30 and J is TRBJ1-5; D ambiguous. Trimming removed 4 bases from V and 1 base from J, with 14 bases in between. This CDR3 has 15 residues. Germline CDR1 and CDR2: GTSNPN and SVGIG (reference sequence). The CDR3, as DNA: TGTGCCTGGAATCTCGGGCCAAGAAGCAATCAGCCCCAGCATTTT. Its translation: CAWNLGPRSNQPQHF. Looking up the rest from reference TRBV30 and TRBJ1-5 gives the full variable domain: SQTIHQWPATLVQPVGSPLSLECTVEGTSNPNLYWYRQAAGRGLQLLFYSVGIGQISSEVPQNLSASRPQDRQFILSSKKLLLSDSGFYLCAWNLGPRSNQPQHFGDGTRLSIL.

This sequence joins TRBV19 and TRBJ2-2, with D maybe TRBD2 (6 bases). In germline, CDR1 is LNHDA, CDR2 SQIVND (reference sequence). The V and J ends lost 7 bases and 6 bases respectively, with 15 bases between them. This CDR3 comprises 14 residues. The CDR3: CASIPDYFAGELFF. The DNA for the CDR3 is TGTGCCAGTATCCCGGACTATTTCGCCGGGGAGCTGTTTTTT.

The CDR3 DNA sequence: TGTGCCAGCAGCTTGGCGACTAGCGGGAGGGGCTACAATGAGCAGTTCTTC. It codes for CASSLATSGRGYNEQFF. V gene TRBV5-5 combines with J gene TRBJ2-1; 14 nucleotides line up with TRBD2. Germline CDR1 SGHKS, CDR2 YYEKEE (reference sequence). The V segment lost 0 bases and the J segment 3 bases; nucleotides outside the gene matches: 2. The CDR3 runs 17 residues. Filled out from reference TRBV5-5 and TRBJ2-1, the complete variable domain reads DAGVTQSPTHLIKTRGQQVTLRCSPISGHKSVSWYQQVLGQGPQFIFQYYEKEERGRGNFPDRFSARQFPNYSSELNVNALLLGDSALYLCASSLATSGRGYNEQFFGPGTRLTVL.

The rearrangement links TRBV10-3 to TRBJ2-2; 7 positions match TRBD1. J lost 3 bases, V lost 10 bases, and 14 bases had no gene match. CDR1 and CDR2 from the germline V gene are ENHRY and SYGVKD. CDR3 size: 16 residues. The chain's CDR3 is CATRPSGQADTGELFF. CDR3 nucleotides: TGTGCCACCCGACCCTCCGGACAGGCCGACACCGGGGAGCTGTTTTTT.